The clone carrying this T cell receptor beta chain occurred a few times. Its cognate antigen is unknown. The junction differs from germline at one of its ends, possibly a read error. Per the germline V gene, CDR1 is ENHRY and CDR2 is SYGVKD. The CDR3 is made up of 13 amino acids. These data originate in a study of blood T cells in healthy people across ages. Study-level results: Naive CD4+ cells and diversity were both higher in long-lived donors than in aged donors. It was held that diversity estimates obtained from one million T cells represented underestimates.

Next came a second PCR, run for about 7 to 11 cycles, which used a sample-barcoded 5' primer along with a J-beta primer mix. One entry per CDR3 protein results from TCRdb running MiXCR on the 5' RACE reads. Counted here are roughly 680,000 distinct CDR3 sequences, under 25% occurring once; the ten biggest clones make up approximately 3.7%. The source is a man in his 70s in good health. Input material: blood. This chain connects TRBV10-3 to TRBJ2-7; tentatively, D is TRBD1 (6 bases). CDR3 DNA: TGTGCCATCAGTGAGATTAACAGGGACGAGCAGTGCTTC. Its protein product is CAISEINRDEQCF.